This TCR beta chain was observed in a study of T cell clusters in autoimmune cytopenias. Whole-study context: A median age of around 63 years and mean of approximately 51 years characterized healthy donor controls. Findings and limits, study-wide: TRB repertoire shifts in secondary cytopenia and chronic lymphocytic leukemia mostly reflected lymphoma, not autoimmunity.

CDR3 length equals 11 residues. Germline V gene lookup returns CDR1 GTSNPN and CDR2 SVGIG (reference sequence). TRB amplification used roughly 250 ng of peripheral blood genomic DNA. Details on this clonotype: The antigen remains undetermined.

TRB was amplified by touch-down multiplex PCR, primer pools A and B combined. For each CDR3 protein, TCRdb gives one entry from its re-call of the multiplex PCR reads, without DNA. The ten top clones account for approximately 9.3%, within a sample of some 7,200 distinct CDR3 sequences. The same specimen was also included in a second study, on T cell repertoires in aging, cancer and after chemotherapy. That investigation notes: Roughly 9.3 million TCR reads made up the full dataset. Compared with age-matched healthy donors, untreated hematological or solid cancer patients showed higher blood TCR clonality.

The chain links TRBV30 to TRBJ1-1. The sequenced material came from peripheral blood. The sequence was obtained from a human donor in good health. The CDR3: CAWSSRFEAFF.